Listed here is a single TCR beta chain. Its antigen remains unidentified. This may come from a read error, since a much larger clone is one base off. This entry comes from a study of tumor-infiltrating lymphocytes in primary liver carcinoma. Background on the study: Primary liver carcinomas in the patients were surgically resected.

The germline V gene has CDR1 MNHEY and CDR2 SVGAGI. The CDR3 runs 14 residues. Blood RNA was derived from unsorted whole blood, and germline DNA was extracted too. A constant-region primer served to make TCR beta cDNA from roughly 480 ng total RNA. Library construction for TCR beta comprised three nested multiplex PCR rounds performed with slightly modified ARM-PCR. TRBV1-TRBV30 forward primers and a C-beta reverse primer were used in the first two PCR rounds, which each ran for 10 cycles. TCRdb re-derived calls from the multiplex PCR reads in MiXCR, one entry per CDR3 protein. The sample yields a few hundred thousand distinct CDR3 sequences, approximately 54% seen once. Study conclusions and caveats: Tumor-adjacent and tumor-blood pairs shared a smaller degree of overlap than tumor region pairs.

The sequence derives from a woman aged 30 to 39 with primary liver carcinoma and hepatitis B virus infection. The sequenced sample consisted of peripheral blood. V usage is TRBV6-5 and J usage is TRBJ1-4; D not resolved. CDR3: CVSSTRDIGEKLFF. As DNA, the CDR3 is TGTGTCAGCAGTACCCGGGATATCGGTGAAAAACTGTTTTTT.